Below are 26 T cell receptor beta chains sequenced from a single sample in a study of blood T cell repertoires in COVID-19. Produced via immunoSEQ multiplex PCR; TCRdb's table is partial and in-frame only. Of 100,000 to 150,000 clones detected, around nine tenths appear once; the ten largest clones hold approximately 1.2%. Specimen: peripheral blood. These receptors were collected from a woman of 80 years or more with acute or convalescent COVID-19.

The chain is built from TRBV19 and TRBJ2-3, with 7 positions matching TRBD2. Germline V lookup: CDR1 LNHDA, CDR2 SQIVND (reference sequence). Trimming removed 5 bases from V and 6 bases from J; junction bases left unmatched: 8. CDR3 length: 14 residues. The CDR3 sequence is CASSRRGGLDTQYF. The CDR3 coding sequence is TGTGCCAGTAGTCGGCGGGGAGGGTTGGATACGCAGTATTTT.

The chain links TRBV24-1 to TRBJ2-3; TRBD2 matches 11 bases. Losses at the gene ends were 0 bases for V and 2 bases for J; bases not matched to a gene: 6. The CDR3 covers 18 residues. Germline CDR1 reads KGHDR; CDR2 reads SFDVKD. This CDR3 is CATSDLCTSGGPTDTQYF. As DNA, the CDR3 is TGTGCCACCAGTGATTTGTGTACTAGCGGGGGCCCCACAGATACGCAGTATTTT.

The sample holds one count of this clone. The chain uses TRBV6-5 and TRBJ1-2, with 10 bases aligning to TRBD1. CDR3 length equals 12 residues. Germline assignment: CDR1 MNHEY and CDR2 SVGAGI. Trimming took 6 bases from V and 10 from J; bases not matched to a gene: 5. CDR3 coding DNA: TGTGCCAGCAGGCGACAGGGGGCGGACTACACCTTC. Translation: CASRRQGADYTF.

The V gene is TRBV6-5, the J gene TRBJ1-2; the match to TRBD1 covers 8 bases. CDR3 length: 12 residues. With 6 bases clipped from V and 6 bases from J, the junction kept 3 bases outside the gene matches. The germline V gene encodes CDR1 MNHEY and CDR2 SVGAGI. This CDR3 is CASSRDRHGYTF. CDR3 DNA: TGTGCCAGCAGCCGGGACAGGCATGGCTACACCTTC.

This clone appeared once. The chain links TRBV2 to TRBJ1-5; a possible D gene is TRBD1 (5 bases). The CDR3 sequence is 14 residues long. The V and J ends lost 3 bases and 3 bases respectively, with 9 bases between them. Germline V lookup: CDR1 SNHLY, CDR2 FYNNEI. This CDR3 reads CASSEQGYNQPQHF. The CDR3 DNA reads TGTGCCAGCAGTGAGCAGGGCTACAATCAGCCCCAGCATTTT. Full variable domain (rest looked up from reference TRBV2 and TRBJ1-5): EPEVTQTPSHQVTQMGQEVILRCVPISNHLYFYWYRQILGQKVEFLVSFYNNEISEKSEIFDDQFSVERPDGSNFTLKIRSTKLEDSAMYFCASSEQGYNQPQHFGDGTRLSIL.

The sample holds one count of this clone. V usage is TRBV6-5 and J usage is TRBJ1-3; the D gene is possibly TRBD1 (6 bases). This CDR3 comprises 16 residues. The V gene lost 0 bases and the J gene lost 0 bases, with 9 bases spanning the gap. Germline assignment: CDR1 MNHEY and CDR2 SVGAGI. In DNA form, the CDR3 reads TGTGCCAGCAGTTACTCCGGACAGCACTCTGGAAACACCATATATTTT. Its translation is CASSYSGQHSGNTIYF.

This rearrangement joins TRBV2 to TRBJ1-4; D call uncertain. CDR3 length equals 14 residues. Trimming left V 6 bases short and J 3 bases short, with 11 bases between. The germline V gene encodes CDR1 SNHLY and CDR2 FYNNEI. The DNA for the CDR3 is TGTGCCAGCAGGGTACTCGTGGCTAATGAAAAACTGTTTTTT. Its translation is CASRVLVANEKLFF. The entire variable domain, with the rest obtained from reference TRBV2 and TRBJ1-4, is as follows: EPEVTQTPSHQVTQMGQEVILRCVPISNHLYFYWYRQILGQKVEFLVSFYNNEISEKSEIFDDQFSVERPDGSNFTLKIRSTKLEDSAMYFCASRVLVANEKLFFGSGTQLSVL.

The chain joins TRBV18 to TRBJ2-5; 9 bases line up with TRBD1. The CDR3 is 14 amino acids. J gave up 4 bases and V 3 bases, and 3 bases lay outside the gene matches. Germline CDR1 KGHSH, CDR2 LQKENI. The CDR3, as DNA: TGTGCCAGCTCACCGAGGACAGGGGCAGAGACCCAGTACTTC. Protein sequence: CASSPRTGAETQYF.

CDR3 residues: CASSPPGALAKNIQYF. The CDR3 DNA sequence: TGTGCCAGCTCACCACCGGGAGCGCTAGCCAAAAACATTCAGTACTTC. This chain uses TRBV18 with TRBJ2-4, with D perhaps TRBD2 (5 bases). Trimming removed 0 bases at V and 0 bases at J, with 9 bases between. The CDR3 sequence is 16 residues long. Germline V lookup: CDR1 KGHSH, CDR2 LQKENI.

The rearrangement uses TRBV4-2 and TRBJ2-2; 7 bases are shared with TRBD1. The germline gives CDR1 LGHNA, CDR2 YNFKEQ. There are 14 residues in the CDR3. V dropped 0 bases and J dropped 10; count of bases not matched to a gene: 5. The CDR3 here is CASSQEKGAAELFF. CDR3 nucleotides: TGTGCCAGCAGCCAAGAGAAGGGGGCCGCGGAGCTGTTTTTT.

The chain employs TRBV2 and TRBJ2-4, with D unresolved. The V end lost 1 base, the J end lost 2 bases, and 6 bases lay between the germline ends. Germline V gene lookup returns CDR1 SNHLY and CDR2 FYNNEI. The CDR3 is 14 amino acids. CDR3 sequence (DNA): TGTGCCAGCAGTGAAGTCCTTTCCAAAAACATTCAGTACTTC. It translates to CASSEVLSKNIQYF.

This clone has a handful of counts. In DNA, the CDR3 is TGCGCCAGCAGCTTACAGGATCATAATTCACCCCTCCACTTT. Translating gives CASSLQDHNSPLHF. This sequence joins TRBV5-1 and TRBJ1-6; D is possibly TRBD1 (5 bases). The V gene's germline CDR1 is SGHRS and CDR2 YFSETQ. CDR3 length: 14 residues. Trimming took 2 bases from V and 5 from J, leaving 8 bases between them.

The CDR3 DNA is TGTGCCAGCAGCGTAGGACAGGGGTACGGATCCCGTTCACCCCTCCACTTT. This gives the protein CASSVGQGYGSRSPLHF. The chain combines TRBV9 with TRBJ1-6; 8 bases are shared with TRBD1. Trimming at V came to 0 bases and at J to 9 bases, leaving 11 bases not matched to a gene. This CDR3 is 17 amino acids long. Germline V lookup: CDR1 SGDLS, CDR2 YYNGEE. The full variable domain, with the rest looked up from reference TRBV9 and TRBJ1-6, is DSGVTQTPKHLITATGQRVTLRCSPRSGDLSVYWYQQSLDQGLQFLIQYYNGEERAKGNILERFSAQQFPDLHSELNLSSLELGDSALYFCASSVGQGYGSRSPLHFGNGTRLTVT.

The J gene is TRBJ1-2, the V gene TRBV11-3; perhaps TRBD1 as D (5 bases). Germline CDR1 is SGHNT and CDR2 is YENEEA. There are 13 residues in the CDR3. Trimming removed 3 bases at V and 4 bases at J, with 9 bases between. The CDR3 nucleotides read TGTGCCAGCAGCTTTCAGGGTGGCTATGGCTACACCTTC. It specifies CASSFQGGYGYTF. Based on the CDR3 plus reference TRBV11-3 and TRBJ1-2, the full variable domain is EAGVVQSPRYKIIEKKQPVAFWCNPISGHNTLYWYLQNLGQGPELLIRYENEEAVDDSQLPKDRFSAERLKGVDSTLKIQPAELGDSAVYLCASSFQGGYGYTFGSGTRLTVV.

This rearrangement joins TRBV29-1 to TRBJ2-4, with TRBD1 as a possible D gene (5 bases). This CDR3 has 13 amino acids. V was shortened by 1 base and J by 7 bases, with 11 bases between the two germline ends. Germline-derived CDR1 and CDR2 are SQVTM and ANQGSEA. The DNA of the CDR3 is TGCAGCGTTGAAGCATTGGGGCGCAACATTCAGTACTTC. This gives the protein CSVEALGRNIQYF.

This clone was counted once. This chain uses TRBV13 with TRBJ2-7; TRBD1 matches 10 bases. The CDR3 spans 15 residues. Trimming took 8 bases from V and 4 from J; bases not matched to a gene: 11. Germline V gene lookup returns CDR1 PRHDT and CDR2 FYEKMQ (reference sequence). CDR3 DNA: TGTGCCAGCGGGGTACGGGGACAGGGGACTTACGAGCAGTACTTC. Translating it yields CASGVRGQGTYEQYF.

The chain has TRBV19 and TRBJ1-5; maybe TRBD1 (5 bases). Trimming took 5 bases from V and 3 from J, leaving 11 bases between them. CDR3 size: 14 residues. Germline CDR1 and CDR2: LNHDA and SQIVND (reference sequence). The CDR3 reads CASSLRQNNQPQHF. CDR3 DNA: TGTGCCAGTAGTCTCCGACAGAACAATCAGCCCCAGCATTTT.

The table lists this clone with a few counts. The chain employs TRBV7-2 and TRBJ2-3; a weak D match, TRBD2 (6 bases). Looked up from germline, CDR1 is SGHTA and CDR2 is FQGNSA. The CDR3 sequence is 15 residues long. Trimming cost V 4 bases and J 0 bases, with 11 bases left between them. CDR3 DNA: TGTGCCAGCAGCTACTCCGGGACTAGCACAGATACGCAGTATTTT. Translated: CASSYSGTSTDTQYF.

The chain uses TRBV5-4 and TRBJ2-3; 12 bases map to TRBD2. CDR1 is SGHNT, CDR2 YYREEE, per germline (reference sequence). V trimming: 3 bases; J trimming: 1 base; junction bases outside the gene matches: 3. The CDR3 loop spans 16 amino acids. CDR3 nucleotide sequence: TGTGCCAGCAGCTCACGACTAGCGGGGGGCACAGATACGCAGTATTTT. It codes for CASSSRLAGGTDTQYF.

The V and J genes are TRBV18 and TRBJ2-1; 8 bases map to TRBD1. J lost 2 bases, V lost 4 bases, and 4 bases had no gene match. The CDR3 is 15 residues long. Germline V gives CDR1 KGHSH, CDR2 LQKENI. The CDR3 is CASSLLQGAYNEQFF. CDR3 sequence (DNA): TGTGCCAGCTCACTGTTACAGGGGGCCTACAATGAGCAGTTCTTC.

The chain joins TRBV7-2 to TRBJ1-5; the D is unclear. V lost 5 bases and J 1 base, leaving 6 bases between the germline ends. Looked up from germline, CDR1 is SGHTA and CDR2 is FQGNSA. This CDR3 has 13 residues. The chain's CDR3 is CASSDTSNQPQHF. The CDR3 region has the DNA TGTGCCAGCAGCGACACCAGCAATCAGCCCCAGCATTTT.

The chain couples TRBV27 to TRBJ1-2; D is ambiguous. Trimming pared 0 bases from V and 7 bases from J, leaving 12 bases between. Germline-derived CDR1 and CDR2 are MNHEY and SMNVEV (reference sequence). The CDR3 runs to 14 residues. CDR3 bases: TGTGCCAGCAGTTTATCCTCGGTTCCCGGTGGCTACACCTTC. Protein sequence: CASSLSSVPGGYTF.

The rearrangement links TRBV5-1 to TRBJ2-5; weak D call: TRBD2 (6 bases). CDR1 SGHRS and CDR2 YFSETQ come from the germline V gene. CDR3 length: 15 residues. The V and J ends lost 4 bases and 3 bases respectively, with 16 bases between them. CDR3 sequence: CASSMGTSAKETQYF. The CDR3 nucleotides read TGCGCCAGCAGCATGGGGACTTCCGCTAAAGAGACCCAGTACTTC.

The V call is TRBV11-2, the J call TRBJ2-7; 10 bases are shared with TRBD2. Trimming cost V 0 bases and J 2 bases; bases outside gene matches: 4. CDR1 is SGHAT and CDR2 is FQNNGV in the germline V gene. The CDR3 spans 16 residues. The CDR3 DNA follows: TGTGCCAGCAGCTTAGATCAGCTAGCGGGAGCCTACGAGCAGTACTTC. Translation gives CASSLDQLAGAYEQYF.

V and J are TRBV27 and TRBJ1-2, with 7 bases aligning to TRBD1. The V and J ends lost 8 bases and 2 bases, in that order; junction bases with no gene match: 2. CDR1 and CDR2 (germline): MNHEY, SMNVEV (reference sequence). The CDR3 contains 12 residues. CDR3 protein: CASSDRNYGYTF. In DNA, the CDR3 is TGTGCCAGCTCGGACAGGAACTATGGCTACACCTTC.

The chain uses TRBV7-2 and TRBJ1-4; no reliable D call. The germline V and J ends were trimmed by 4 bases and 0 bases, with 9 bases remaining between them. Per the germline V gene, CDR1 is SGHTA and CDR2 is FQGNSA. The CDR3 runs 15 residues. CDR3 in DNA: TGTGCCAGCAGCTCCAGGCCAGCAACTAATGAAAAACTGTTTTTT. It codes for CASSSRPATNEKLFF.